This T cell receptor beta chain emerged from a study of blood T cell repertoires in COVID-19. Looking at the study overall: Collection of acute and convalescent COVID-19 samples took place in the United States, Italy and Spain. PBMCs, B-cell-depleted T cells, or T cells were the source of the cDNA or gDNA that made up the material.

With V trimmed by 1 base and J by 3 bases, 9 bases remained unmatched. The CDR3 contains 16 residues. Germline V gene lookup returns CDR1 MGHDK and CDR2 SYGVNS. Profiling relied on immunoSEQ multiplex PCR, and the TCRdb table lists in-frame clones only, not all of them. Of some 180,000 clones listed, 60% to 80% are singletons. Adults between about 18 and 95 years of age took part from approximately 24 US areas. A COVID-19 case had been met by exposed participants during the 2 weeks before study entry. The source material was PBMCs or T cells enriched from blood (not recorded which). This sequence was found in a man aged 60 to 75 who had been exposed to COVID-19. This rearrangement joins TRBV25-1 to TRBJ2-7, with TRBD1 matching 7 bases. CDR3 protein: CASSEFFQGEFYEQYF. The CDR3 coding sequence is TGTGCCAGCAGTGAATTTTTCCAGGGGGAGTTCTACGAGCAGTACTTC.